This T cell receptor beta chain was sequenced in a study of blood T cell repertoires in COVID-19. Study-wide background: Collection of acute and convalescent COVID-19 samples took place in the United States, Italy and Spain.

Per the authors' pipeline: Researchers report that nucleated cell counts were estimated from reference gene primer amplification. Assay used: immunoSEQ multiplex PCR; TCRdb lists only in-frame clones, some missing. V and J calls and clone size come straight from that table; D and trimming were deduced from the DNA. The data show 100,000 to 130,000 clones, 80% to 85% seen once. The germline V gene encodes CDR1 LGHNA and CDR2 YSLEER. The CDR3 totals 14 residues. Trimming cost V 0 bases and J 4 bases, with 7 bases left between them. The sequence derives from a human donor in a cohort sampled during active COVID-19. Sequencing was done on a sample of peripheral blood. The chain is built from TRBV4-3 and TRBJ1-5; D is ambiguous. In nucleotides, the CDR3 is TGCGCCAGCAGCCAAGATAAGACTAATCAGCCCCAGCATTTT. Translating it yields CASSQDKTNQPQHF.